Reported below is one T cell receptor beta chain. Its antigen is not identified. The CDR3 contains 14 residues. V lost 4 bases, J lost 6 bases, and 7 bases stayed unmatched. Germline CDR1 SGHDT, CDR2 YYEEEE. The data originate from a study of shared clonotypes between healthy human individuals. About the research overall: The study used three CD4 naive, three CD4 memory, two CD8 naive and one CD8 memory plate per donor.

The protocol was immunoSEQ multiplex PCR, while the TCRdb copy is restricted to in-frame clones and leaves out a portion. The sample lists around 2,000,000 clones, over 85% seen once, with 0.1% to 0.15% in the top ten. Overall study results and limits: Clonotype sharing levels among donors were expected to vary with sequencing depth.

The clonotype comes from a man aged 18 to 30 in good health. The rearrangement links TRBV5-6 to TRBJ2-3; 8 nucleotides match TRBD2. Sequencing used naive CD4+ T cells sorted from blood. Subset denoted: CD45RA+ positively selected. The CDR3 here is CASSPGLVWDTQYF. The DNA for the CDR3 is TGTGCCAGCAGCCCGGGACTAGTATGGGATACGCAGTATTTT.